This entry lists 19 T cell receptor beta chains sequenced from one sample in a study of T cell repertoires in cytomegalovirus infection. One entry per CDR3 protein results from TCRdb running MiXCR on the reads. This sample has around 800,000 distinct CDR3 sequences, with approximately 32% found just once. Their antigens are not known. The sample here was cultured CD8+ T cells from PBMCs, taken from culture after CMV antigen stimulation. These receptors were taken from a human donor in good health (CMV status not recorded). Some clones in this sample may be carry-over from other donors' samples.

The J gene is TRBJ1-2, the V gene TRBV20-1; D not resolved. CDR3 length equals 14 residues. Per the germline V gene, CDR1 is DFQATT and CDR2 is SNEGSKA (reference sequence). The V gene lost 3 bases and the J gene lost 4 bases, with 15 bases spanning the gap. The chain's CDR3 is CSASPLTDPYGYTF. CDR3 sequence (DNA): TGCAGTGCTAGCCCTTTGACCGACCCCTATGGCTACACCTTC.

The V gene is TRBV27, the J gene TRBJ1-1; the D gene is possibly TRBD1 (5 bases). V shed 6 bases and J shed 2 bases, with 13 bases lying between them. The CDR3 totals 14 residues. From germline, CDR1 is MNHEY and CDR2 SMNVEV (reference sequence). CDR3 amino acids: CASSLTRGNTEAFF. CDR3 coding DNA: TGTGCCAGCAGCTTAACGAGGGGAAACACTGAAGCTTTCTTT.

The chain carries TRBV27 and TRBJ1-1, with D possibly being TRBD1 (5 bases). Trimming took off 5 bases at V and 1 base at J, with 8 bases between the two ends. Per the germline V gene, CDR1 is MNHEY and CDR2 is SMNVEV (reference sequence). The CDR3 runs 13 residues. CDR3 in DNA: TGTGCCAGCAGTCATCAGGGGAACACTGAAGCTTTCTTT. As protein: CASSHQGNTEAFF.

In this sample, this clonotype turned up many times. The chain recombines TRBV7-2 with TRBJ1-2; 7 bases match TRBD1. V shed 3 bases, J shed 6 bases, and the junction held 16 bases outside the gene matches. Germline V gene sequence: CDR1 SGHTA, CDR2 FQGNSA. CDR3 length: 17 residues. This CDR3 reads CASSLTPDPTGPHGYTF. CDR3 bases: TGTGCCAGCAGCTTGACCCCCGACCCGACAGGGCCGCATGGCTACACCTTC. The variable domain in full, completed from reference TRBV7-2 and TRBJ1-2, reads GAGVSQSPSNKVTEKGKDVELRCDPISGHTALYWYRQSLGQGLEFLIYFQGNSAPDKSGLPSDRFSAERTGGSVSTLTIQRTQQEDSAVYLCASSLTPDPTGPHGYTFGSGTRLTVV.

This clonotype occurred many times. The rearrangement joins TRBV7-8 to TRBJ1-1, with 7 positions matching TRBD1. The CDR3 runs to 14 residues. Trimming cost V 5 bases and J 7 bases; bases outside gene matches: 10. The germline V gene encodes CDR1 SGHVS and CDR2 FQNEAQ. The CDR3 loop is CASSPRQGVLEAFF. CDR3 nucleotides: TGTGCCAGCAGCCCCAGACAGGGTGTCCTTGAAGCTTTCTTT.

The chain recombines TRBV9 with TRBJ2-1, with D possibly being TRBD1 or TRBD2 (6 bases each). The CDR3 is made up of 16 amino acids. Germline V gives CDR1 SGDLS, CDR2 YYNGEE. The V gene lost 4 bases and the J gene lost 1 base, with 15 bases spanning the gap. CDR3 sequence: CASSTRGRGSYNEQFF. CDR3 nucleotide sequence: TGTGCCAGCAGCACCCGGGGGCGAGGTTCCTACAATGAGCAGTTCTTC.

This clonotype was seen only a few times. The chain joins TRBV10-3 to TRBJ2-2; a weak D match, TRBD2 (7 bases). V was cut by 11 bases and J by 6 bases, with 13 bases left in between. The CDR3 is 12 amino acids. The germline CDR1 and CDR2 sequences are ENHRY and SYGVKD. CDR3 sequence reads: CAGGAEPGELFF. In DNA form, the CDR3 reads TGTGCCGGGGGGGCCGAGCCCGGGGAGCTGTTTTTT.

The rearrangement uses TRBV2 and TRBJ1-5; a weak D match, TRBD1 (5 bases). Germline CDR1 is SNHLY and CDR2 is FYNNEI. The V end lost 4 bases, the J end lost 2 bases, and 12 bases lay between the germline ends. The CDR3 totals 15 residues. The CDR3: CASSVSGFGNQPQHF. The CDR3 coding sequence is TGTGCCAGCAGTGTGTCAGGGTTTGGCAATCAGCCCCAGCATTTT.

V usage is TRBV3-1 and J usage is TRBJ2-1; TRBD2 matches 12 bases. The V and J ends lost 4 bases and 7 bases, in that order; junction bases with no gene match: 5. Germline V gene lookup returns CDR1 LGHDT and CDR2 YNNKEL (reference sequence). The CDR3 covers 15 residues. CDR3 protein: CASSRGTSGWNEQFF. Here the CDR3 DNA reads TGTGCCAGCAGCCGAGGGACTAGCGGGTGGAATGAGCAGTTCTTC.

This clonotype was seen a handful of times. The V and J genes are TRBV4-3 and TRBJ1-4, with 7 bases identical to TRBD1. The junction had 15 bases not matched to a gene; V was cut back by 0 bases and J by 8 bases. The CDR3 extends over 18 amino acids. The V gene's germline CDR1 is LGHNA and CDR2 YSLEER. The CDR3 loop reads CASSQETGTALSGEKLFF. CDR3 bases: TGCGCCAGCAGCCAAGAAACAGGGACAGCGTTGAGCGGAGAAAAACTGTTTTTT.

This chain uses TRBV7-6 with TRBJ2-2, with D unresolved. Germline V gene lookup returns CDR1 SGHVS and CDR2 FNYEAQ. CDR3 length: 15 residues. The V gene lost 5 bases and the J gene lost 0 bases, with 10 bases spanning the gap. The CDR3 sequence: CASSPGPPNTGELFF. In nucleotides, the CDR3 is TGTGCCAGCAGCCCCGGACCGCCGAACACCGGGGAGCTGTTTTTT.

Notes on this clonotype: At one end the junction does not follow the germline gene, possibly because of a read error. The chain uses TRBV6-5 and TRBJ2-5; TRBD2 agrees at 9 bases. CDR3 length: 14 residues. Per the germline V gene, CDR1 is MNHEY and CDR2 is SVGAGI. CDR3 sequence: CANSLAGAQETQYF. CDR3 bases: TGTGCCAACAGTTTAGCGGGGGCACAAGAGACCCAGTACTTC.

The CDR3 region is CASSLKAPGSYNSPLHF. CDR3 DNA sequence: TGTGCCAGCAGCTTAAAGGCCCCGGGCTCCTATAATTCACCCCTCCACTTT. The chain couples TRBV7-6 to TRBJ1-6; no definite D call. The germline V and J ends were trimmed by 2 bases and 0 bases, with 11 bases remaining between them. Germline V CDR1 and CDR2: SGHVS, FNYEAQ. There are 17 residues in the CDR3.

The V gene is TRBV2, the J gene TRBJ1-5; D ambiguous. This CDR3 contains 15 residues. From germline, CDR1 is SNHLY and CDR2 FYNNEI. The germline V and J ends were trimmed by 4 bases and 0 bases, with 10 bases remaining between them. CDR3 nucleotide sequence: TGTGCCAGCAGTGCTGGGAGAGTTAGCAATCAGCCCCAGCATTTT. Protein sequence: CASSAGRVSNQPQHF.

The chain is built from TRBV6-2 or TRBV6-3 and TRBJ2-1, with 10 bases that match TRBD1. This CDR3 has 15 amino acids. Trimming cost V 0 bases and J 6 bases; bases outside gene matches: 2. Germline CDR1 MNHEY, CDR2 SVGEGT. The CDR3 DNA is TGTGCCAGCAGTTACTCGGGGACAGGGGCCAATGAGCAGTTCTTC. It is translated as CASSYSGTGANEQFF.

This clonotype occurred a few times. The chain is built from TRBV5-6 and TRBJ1-1; D ambiguous. Germline V lookup: CDR1 SGHDT, CDR2 YYEEEE. The CDR3 is 13 residues long. V was clipped by 4 bases and J by 3 bases, with 10 bases between them. The CDR3 DNA is TGTGCCAGCAGCGGGGATGAGGACACTGAAGCTTTCTTT. It yields the protein CASSGDEDTEAFF. Full variable domain (rest looked up from reference TRBV5-6 and TRBJ1-1): DAGVTQSPTHLIKTRGQQVTLRCSPKSGHDTVSWYQQALGQGPQFIFQYYEEEERQRGNFPDRFSGHQFPNYSSELNVNALLLGDSALYLCASSGDEDTEAFFGQGTRLTVV.

The rearrangement joins TRBV10-3 to TRBJ1-1; tentative D call: TRBD1 (5 bases). Germline V CDR1 and CDR2: ENHRY, SYGVKD. This CDR3 has 16 amino acids. The V and J ends lost 0 bases and 4 bases respectively, with 15 bases between them. As DNA, the CDR3 is TGTGCCATCAGTGAGTCGGGCAGGGATCCTAGCACTGAAGCTTTCTTT. This encodes CAISESGRDPSTEAFF.

This clonotype was observed many times. This chain joins TRBV7-2 and TRBJ2-3, with D perhaps matching TRBD2 (6 bases). The CDR3 is made up of 16 amino acids. The germline V gene has CDR1 SGHTA and CDR2 FQGNSA. The ends were cut back, 1 base at V and 0 bases at J, with 11 bases in the middle. CDR3 coding DNA: TGTGCCAGCAGCTTAGTCTCACGGGGGAGCACAGATACGCAGTATTTT. It codes for CASSLVSRGSTDTQYF.

The table lists this clonotype with a count of one. With a much larger clone just one base away, this may be a read error. This chain's CDR3 is CASSFGPSPGGGELVF. Here the CDR3 DNA reads TGTGCCAGCAGCTTCGGTCCTTCCCCGGGGGGCGGGGAGCTGGTTTTT. The chain couples TRBV7-6 to TRBJ2-2; D perhaps matches TRBD2 (7 bases). The germline V gene has CDR1 SGHVS and CDR2 FNYEAQ. The CDR3 is made up of 16 amino acids.